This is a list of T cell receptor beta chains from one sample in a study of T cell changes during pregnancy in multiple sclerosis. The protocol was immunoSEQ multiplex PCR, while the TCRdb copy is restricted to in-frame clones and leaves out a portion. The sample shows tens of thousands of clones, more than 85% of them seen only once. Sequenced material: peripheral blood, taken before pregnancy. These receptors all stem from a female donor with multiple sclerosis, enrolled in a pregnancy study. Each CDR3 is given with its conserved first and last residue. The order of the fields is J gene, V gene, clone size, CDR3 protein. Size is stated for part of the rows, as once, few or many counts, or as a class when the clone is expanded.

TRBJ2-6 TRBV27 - CASSLGRLGANVLTF
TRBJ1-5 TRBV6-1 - CASSVARGGYSNQPQHF
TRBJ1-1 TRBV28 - CASSLFSRVDTEAFF
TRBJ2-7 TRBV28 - CASSFLGGRRNYEQYF
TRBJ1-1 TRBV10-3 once CAISDRGSYFGAFF
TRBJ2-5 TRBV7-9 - CASSLFAGGPGETQYF
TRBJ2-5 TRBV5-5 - CASSLLDNSVGTQYF
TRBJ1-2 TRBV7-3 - CASSFRDSGGYTF
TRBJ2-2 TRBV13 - CASSPQGKPNTGELFF
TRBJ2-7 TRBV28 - CASSVSGRALYEQYF
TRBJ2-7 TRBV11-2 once CASSETAYEQYF
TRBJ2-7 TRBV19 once CASSPTGGRNEQYF
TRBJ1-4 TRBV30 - CAWVPQGADEKLFF
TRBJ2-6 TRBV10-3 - CAISKEIRGQTGANVLTF
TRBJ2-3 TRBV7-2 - CASSLVQSGGVRGTQYF
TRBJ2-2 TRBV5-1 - CASSPATERASTSGELFF
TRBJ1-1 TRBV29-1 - CSVEDMRNTEAFF
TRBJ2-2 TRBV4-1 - CASSPPGTGELFF
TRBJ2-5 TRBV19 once CASSIPGQGQETQYF
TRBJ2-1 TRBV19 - CASQQTAISYNEQFF
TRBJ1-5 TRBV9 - CASSVGAGGVGQPQHF
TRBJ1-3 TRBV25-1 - CATLFGNTIYF
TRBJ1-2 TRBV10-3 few CAISERQGGYGYTF
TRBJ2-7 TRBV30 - CAWSVHGGRAVEQYF
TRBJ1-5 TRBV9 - CASSVDRVSNQPQHF
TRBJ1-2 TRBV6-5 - CASSYSQGLNYGYTF
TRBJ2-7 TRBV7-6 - CASSRSDRGFEQYF
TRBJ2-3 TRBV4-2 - CASSQVGAYTQYF
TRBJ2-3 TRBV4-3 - CASSVIDRGIDTQYF
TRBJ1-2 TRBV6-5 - CASSYSKTGSIYGYTF
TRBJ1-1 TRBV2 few CASKIRQGDTEAFF
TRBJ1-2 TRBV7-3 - CASSLGPNNYGYTF
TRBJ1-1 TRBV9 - CASSVGPIPTGSSNTEAFF
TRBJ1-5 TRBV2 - CASSADWTGYSNQPQHF
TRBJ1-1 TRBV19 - CASSHGTNTEAFF
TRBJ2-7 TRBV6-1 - CASSASPESSYEQYF
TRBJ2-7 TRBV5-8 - CASSREGLTREQYF
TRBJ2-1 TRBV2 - CASTPQGREANEQFF
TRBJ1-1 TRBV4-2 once CASSQDPGQGYTEAFF
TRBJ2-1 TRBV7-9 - CASSLATANNEQFF
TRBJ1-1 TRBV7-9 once CASSRVGAEAFF
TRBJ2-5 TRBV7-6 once CASSRLAGLETQYF
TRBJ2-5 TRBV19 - CASSIKAGETQYF
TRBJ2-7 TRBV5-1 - CASSFRGHSYEQYF
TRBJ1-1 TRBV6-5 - CASSYAGGNTEAFF
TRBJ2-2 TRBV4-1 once CASSPRTSGGTNTGELFF
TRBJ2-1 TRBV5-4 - CASSFSRDRVGDEQFF
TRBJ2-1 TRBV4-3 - CASSQGVVGGGASHNEQFF
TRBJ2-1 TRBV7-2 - CASSSVSVSKNEQFF
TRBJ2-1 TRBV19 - CASRGGLSYNEQFF
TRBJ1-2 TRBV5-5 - CASSQTGNYGYTF
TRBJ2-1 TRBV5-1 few CASRSGGSYNEQFF
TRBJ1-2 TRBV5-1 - CASSLTDGGGYGYTF
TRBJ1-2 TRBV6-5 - CASSYSGQGKGYTF
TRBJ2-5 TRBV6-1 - CASSGLAGGQETQYF
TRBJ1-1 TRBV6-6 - CASRLQGRDTEAFF
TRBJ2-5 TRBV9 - CASSRTGAQETQYF
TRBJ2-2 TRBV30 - CARRFAGELFF
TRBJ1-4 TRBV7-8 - CASSLGVQGTNEKLFF